The sequence of this T cell receptor (beta chain) was determined in a study of blood T cell repertoires in COVID-19. TCRdb's copy holds only in-frame clones and misses some; the assay was immunoSEQ multiplex PCR. The table lists some 200,000 clones, around 91% of them singletons, with approximately 0.8% in the top ten. Germline CDR1 is LGHDT and CDR2 is YNNKEL (reference sequence). J lost 8 bases, V lost 0 bases, and 20 bases had no gene match. The CDR3 totals 20 residues. This clonotype originated in a woman aged 18-29 years who had recovered from COVID-19. The J gene is TRBJ2-1, the V gene TRBV3-1 (or the pseudogene TRBV3-2); 9 bases align to TRBD2. Sequenced material: PBMCs or T cells enriched from blood (not recorded which). The CDR3 DNA is TGTGCCAGCAGCCAAGATCCCTGGGGTAGCGGGAGTCTACTCGGGGATGAGCAGTTCTTC. It is translated as CASSQDPWGSGSLLGDEQFF.